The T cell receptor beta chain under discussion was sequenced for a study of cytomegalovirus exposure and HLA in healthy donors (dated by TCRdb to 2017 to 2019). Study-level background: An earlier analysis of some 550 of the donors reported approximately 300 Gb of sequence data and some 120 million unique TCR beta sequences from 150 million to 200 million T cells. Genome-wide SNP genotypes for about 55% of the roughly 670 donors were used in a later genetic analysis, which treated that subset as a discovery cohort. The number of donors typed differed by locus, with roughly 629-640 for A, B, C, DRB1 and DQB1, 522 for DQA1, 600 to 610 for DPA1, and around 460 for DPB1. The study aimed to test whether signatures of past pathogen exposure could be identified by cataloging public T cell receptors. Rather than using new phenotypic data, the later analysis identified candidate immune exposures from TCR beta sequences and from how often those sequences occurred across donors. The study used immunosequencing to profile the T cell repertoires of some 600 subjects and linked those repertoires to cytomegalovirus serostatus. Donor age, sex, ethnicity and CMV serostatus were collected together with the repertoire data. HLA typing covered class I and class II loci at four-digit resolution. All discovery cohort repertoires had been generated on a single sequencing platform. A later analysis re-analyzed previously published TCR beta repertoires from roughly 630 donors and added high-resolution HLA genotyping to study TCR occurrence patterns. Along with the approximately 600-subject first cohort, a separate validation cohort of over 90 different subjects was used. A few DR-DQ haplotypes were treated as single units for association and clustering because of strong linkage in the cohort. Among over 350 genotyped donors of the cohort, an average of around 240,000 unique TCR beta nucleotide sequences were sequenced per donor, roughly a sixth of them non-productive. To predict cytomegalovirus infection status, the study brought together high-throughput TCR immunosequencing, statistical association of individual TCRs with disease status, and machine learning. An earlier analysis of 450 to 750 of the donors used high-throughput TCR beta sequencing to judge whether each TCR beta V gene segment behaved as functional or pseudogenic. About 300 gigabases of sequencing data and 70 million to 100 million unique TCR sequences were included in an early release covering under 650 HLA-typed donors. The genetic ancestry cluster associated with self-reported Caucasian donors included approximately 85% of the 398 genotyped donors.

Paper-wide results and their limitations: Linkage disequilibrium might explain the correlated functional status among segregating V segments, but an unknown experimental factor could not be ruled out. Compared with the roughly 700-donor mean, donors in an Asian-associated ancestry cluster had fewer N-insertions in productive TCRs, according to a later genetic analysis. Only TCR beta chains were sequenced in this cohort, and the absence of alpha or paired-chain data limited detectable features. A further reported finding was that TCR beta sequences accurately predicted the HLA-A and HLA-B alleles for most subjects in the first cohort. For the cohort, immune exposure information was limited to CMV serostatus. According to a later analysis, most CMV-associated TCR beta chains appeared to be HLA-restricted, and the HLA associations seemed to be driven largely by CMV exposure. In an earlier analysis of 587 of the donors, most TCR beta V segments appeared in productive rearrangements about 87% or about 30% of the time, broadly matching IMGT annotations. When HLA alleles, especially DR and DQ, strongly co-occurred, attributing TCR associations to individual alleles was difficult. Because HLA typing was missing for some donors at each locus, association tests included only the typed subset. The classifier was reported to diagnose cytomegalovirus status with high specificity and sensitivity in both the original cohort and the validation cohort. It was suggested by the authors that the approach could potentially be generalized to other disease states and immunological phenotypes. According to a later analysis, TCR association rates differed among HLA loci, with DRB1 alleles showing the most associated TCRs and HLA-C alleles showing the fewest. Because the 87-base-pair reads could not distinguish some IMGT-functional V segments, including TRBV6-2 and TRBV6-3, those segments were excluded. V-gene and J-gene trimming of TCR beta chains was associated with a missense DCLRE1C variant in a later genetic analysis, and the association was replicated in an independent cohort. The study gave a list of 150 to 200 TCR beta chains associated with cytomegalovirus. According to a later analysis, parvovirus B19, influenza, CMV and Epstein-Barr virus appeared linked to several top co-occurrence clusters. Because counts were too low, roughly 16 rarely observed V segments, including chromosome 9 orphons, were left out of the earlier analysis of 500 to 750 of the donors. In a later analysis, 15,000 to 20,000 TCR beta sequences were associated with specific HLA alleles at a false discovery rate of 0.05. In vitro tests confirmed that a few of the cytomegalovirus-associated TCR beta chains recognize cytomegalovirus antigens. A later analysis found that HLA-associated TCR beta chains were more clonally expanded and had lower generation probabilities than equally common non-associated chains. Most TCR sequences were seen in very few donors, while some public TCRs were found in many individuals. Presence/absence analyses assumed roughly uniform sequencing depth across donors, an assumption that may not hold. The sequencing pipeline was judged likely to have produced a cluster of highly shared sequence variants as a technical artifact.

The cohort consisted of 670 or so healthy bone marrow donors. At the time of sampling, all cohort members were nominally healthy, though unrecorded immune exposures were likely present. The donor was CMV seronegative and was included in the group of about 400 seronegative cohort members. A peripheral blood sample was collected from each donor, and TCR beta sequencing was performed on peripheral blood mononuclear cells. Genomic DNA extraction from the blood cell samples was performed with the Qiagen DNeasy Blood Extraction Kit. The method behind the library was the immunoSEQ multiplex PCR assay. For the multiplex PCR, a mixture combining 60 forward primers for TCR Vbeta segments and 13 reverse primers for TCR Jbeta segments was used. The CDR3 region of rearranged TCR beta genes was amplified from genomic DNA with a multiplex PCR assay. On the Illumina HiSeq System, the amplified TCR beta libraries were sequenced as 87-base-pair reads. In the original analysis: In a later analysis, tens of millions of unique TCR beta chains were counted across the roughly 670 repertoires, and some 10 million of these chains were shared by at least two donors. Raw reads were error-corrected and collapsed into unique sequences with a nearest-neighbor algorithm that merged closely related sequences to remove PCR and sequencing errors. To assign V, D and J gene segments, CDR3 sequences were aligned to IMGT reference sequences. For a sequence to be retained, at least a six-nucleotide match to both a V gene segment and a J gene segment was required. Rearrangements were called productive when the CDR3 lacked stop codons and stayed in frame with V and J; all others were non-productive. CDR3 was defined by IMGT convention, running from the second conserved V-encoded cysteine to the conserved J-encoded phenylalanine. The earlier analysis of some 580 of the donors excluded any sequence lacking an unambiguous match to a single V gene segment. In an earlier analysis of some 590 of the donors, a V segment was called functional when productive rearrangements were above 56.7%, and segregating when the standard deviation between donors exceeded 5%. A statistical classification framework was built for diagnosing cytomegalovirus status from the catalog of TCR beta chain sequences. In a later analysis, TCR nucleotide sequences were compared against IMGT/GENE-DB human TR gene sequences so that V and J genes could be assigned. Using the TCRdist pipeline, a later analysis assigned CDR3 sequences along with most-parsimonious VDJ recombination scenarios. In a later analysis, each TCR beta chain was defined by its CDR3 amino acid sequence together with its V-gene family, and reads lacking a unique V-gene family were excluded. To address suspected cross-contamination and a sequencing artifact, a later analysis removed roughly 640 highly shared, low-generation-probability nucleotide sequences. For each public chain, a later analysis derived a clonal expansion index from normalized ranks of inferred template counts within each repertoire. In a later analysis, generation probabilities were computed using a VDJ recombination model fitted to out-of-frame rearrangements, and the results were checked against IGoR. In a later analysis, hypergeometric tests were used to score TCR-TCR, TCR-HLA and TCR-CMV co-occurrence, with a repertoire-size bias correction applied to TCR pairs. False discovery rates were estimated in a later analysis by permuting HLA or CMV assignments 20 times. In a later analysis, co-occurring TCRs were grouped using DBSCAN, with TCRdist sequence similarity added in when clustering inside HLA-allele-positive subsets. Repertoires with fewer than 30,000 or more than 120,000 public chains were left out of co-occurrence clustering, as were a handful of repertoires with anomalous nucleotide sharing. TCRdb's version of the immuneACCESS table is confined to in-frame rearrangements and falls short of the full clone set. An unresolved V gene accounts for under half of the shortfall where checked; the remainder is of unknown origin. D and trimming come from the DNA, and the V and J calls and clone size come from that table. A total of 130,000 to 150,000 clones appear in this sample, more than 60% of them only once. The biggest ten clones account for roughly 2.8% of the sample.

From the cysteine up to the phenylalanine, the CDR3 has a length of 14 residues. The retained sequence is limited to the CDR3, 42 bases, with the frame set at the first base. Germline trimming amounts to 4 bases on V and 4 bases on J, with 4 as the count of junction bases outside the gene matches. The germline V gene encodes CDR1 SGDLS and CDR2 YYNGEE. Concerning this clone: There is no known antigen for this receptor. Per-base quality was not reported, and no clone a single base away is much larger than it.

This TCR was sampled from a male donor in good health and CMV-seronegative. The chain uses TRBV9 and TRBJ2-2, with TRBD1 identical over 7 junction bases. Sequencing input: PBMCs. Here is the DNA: TGTGCCAGCAGCATACAGGGGATCACCGGGGAGCTGTTTTTT. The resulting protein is CASSIQGITGELFF.